This T cell receptor beta chain was profiled in a study of T-cell memory formation after mild COVID-19. As for the study in general: Largely donor-specific sequence clusters came from two donors. Findings of the study overall: Researchers report contracting CD4+ clones mostly in CM and EM, with CD8+ clones in EMRA. Pre-infection memory showed some responding clones, and this suggested that cross-reactive memory joined. Clones shrinking from day 15 to 85 showed even CD4/CD8 mixes; later expanders tilted CD4+.

TCRdb re-called the 5' RACE reads with MiXCR, one entry per CDR3 protein. The sample includes around 340,000 distinct CDR3 sequences, 13% of them seen just once. This CDR3 comprises 13 residues. Per germline, CDR1 KGHSH and CDR2 LQKENI. Details on this clonotype: Its antigen is currently unknown. A junction end diverges from the germline sequence, so it may reflect a read error.

The source material was PBMCs or a T cell subset sorted from them (not recorded which). The chain has TRBV18 and TRBJ2-5; D is possibly TRBD2 (6 bases). The receptor comes from a man younger than 30 who had mild COVID-19 (a few samples of this study predate the infection). Cell type and time point are not known. Here the CDR3 DNA reads TGTGCCAGCTCACCACCGGGGGGTGAGACCAAGTACTTC. Amino acid sequence: CASSPPGGETKYF.